These 17 T cell receptor beta chains were sequenced from one sample in a study of T cell responses to AZD1222 COVID-19 vaccine. Profiling relied on immunoSEQ multiplex PCR, and the TCRdb table lists in-frame clones only, not all of them. This sample has some 150,000 clones; roughly 89% occur once, and the top ten carry approximately 1.6%. The material was peripheral blood, obtained on day 0 of AZD1222 vaccination. Receptors originate from an adult in good health.

V and J are TRBV4-1 and TRBJ1-5, with 7 bases lining up with TRBD1. This CDR3 spans 17 amino acids. The ends lost 1 base at V and 6 bases at J; junction bases unmatched: 12. CDR1 is MGHRA and CDR2 is YSYEKL in the germline V gene. The CDR3 protein is CASSQGFHRGQSQPQHF. The CDR3 DNA sequence: TGCGCCAGCAGCCAAGGTTTTCATAGGGGGCAAAGTCAGCCCCAGCATTTT.

This clone has a handful of counts. The CDR3: CSAGRLDGYTF. The CDR3 coding sequence is TGCAGTGCTGGCCGGCTGGATGGCTACACCTTC. V usage is TRBV20-1 and J usage is TRBJ1-2; no clear D gene. Germline CDR1 reads DFQATT; CDR2 reads SNEGSKA (reference sequence). V lost 5 bases and J lost 6, with 10 bases in between. The CDR3 extends over 11 amino acids.

This chain connects TRBV6-5 to TRBJ2-1; the D is unclear. V was pared by 7 bases and J by 4 bases, with 8 bases between. This CDR3 is built from 12 residues. From germline, CDR1 is MNHEY and CDR2 SVGAGI. This CDR3 reads CASKANYNEQFF. CDR3 nucleotide sequence: TGTGCCAGCAAAGCAAATTACAATGAGCAGTTCTTC.

The rearrangement links TRBV5-4 to TRBJ2-5; D gene ambiguous. The CDR3 spans 14 residues. V was cut by 2 bases and J by 0 bases, with 8 bases left in between. Germline CDR1 reads SGHNT; CDR2 reads YYREEE (reference sequence). In nucleotides, the CDR3 is TGTGCCAGCAGCTTCCCGCCCAACCAAGAGACCCAGTACTTC. The encoded protein is CASSFPPNQETQYF.

This sequence joins TRBV2 and TRBJ2-5; 7 bases line up with TRBD2. The CDR3 runs to 15 residues. Unmatched junction bases numbered 9, after V lost 5 bases and J lost 3 bases. The germline gives CDR1 SNHLY, CDR2 FYNNEI. CDR3 in amino acids: CASSSPRLAEETQYF. CDR3 DNA: TGTGCCAGCAGTTCGCCAAGACTAGCAGAAGAGACCCAGTACTTC.

This clone was seen only a few times. This chain links TRBV7-6 with TRBJ1-5; 10 nucleotides line up with TRBD1. J gave up 5 bases and V 5 bases, and 6 bases lay outside the gene matches. CDR1 SGHVS and CDR2 FNYEAQ come from the germline V gene. This CDR3 contains 15 residues. The CDR3 reads CASSGGTGEDQPQHF. The CDR3 nucleotides read TGTGCCAGCAGCGGAGGGACAGGGGAGGATCAGCCCCAGCATTTT.

This chain uses TRBV6-5 with TRBJ2-1, with D possibly being TRBD1 (5 bases). Germline assignment: CDR1 MNHEY and CDR2 SVGAGI. Trimming removed 2 bases from V and 3 bases from J, with 5 bases in between. CDR3 length equals 13 residues. The CDR3 sequence: CASSYQGYNEQFF. DNA for the CDR3: TGTGCCAGCAGTTACCAGGGCTACAATGAGCAGTTCTTC.

The chain employs TRBV28 and TRBJ1-1, with D unresolved. Trimming removed 3 bases from V and 5 bases from J, with 7 bases in between. Germline CDR1 is MDHEN and CDR2 is SYDVKM. The CDR3 has 12 residues. The CDR3 is CASSFRHTEAFF. The DNA of the CDR3 is TGTGCCAGCAGTTTCAGGCATACTGAAGCTTTCTTT.

This chain uses TRBV5-8 with TRBJ2-5, with 10 bases lining up with TRBD2. The germline gives CDR1 SGHTS, CDR2 YDEGEE. Trimming removed 4 bases from V and 8 bases from J; junction bases left unmatched: 5. The CDR3 covers 13 residues. The DNA of the CDR3 is TGTGCCAGCAGCCAGAGCGGGGGGGCCACCCAGTACTTC. It encodes CASSQSGGATQYF.

The chain recombines TRBV9 with TRBJ2-3, with 11 bases identical to TRBD2. The V gene end was trimmed by 4 bases and the J gene end by 1 base; junction bases not matched to a gene: 5. Germline CDR1 reads SGDLS; CDR2 reads YYNGEE. The CDR3 runs 16 residues. The CDR3 DNA is TGTGCCAGCAGCACGACTAGCGGGGCTGGCACAGATACGCAGTATTTT. The encoded protein is CASSTTSGAGTDTQYF.

This chain connects TRBV11-2 to TRBJ2-2; D possibly corresponds to TRBD2 (6 bases). The CDR3 totals 14 residues. The V gene's germline CDR1 is SGHAT and CDR2 FQNNGV. Between the trimmed V and J ends, which lost 3 bases and 6 bases, there was a span of 11 bases. The CDR3 DNA reads as TGTGCCAGCAGCTTGGTCCCGGGGGCCGGGGAGCTGTTTTTT. This codes for CASSLVPGAGELFF.

This sequence joins TRBV28 and TRBJ1-1; D ambiguous. Deletions cut 3 bases from V and 6 bases from J, with 14 bases between. CDR1 is MDHEN, CDR2 SYDVKM, per germline. CDR3 length: 14 residues. CDR3 in amino acids: CASSFSLGSAEAFF. CDR3 bases: TGTGCCAGCAGTTTCTCCCTCGGGTCGGCTGAAGCTTTCTTT.

CDR3 loop: CASSWGGRGEKLFF. DNA for the CDR3: TGTGCCAGCAGCTGGGGAGGGCGGGGTGAAAAACTGTTTTTT. The V and J genes are TRBV7-2 and TRBJ1-4, with D unclear. The germline V and J ends were trimmed by 4 bases and 7 bases, with 13 bases remaining between them. Per the germline V gene, CDR1 is SGHTA and CDR2 is FQGNSA. CDR3 length equals 14 residues.

This chain connects TRBV6-5 to TRBJ1-6, with no clear D. V dropped 6 bases and J dropped 4 bases, with 10 bases sitting between them. The CDR3 extends over 14 amino acids. Germline V CDR1 and CDR2: MNHEY, SVGAGI. CDR3 nucleotide sequence: TGTGCCAGCAGGCTACAGTGGTATAATTCACCCCTCCACTTT. Amino acid sequence: CASRLQWYNSPLHF.

The CDR3 is CASSKNRVHEQFF. Written as DNA, the CDR3 is TGTGCCAGCAGCAAAAACAGGGTCCATGAGCAGTTCTTC. The chain links TRBV21-1 to TRBJ2-1; the D call of TRBD1 is as the table states it, not checked on the DNA. TRBV21-1 is described as a pseudogene. The CDR3 consists of 13 residues.

The chain uses TRBV6-5 and TRBJ2-1; tentative D call: TRBD2 (5 bases). V shed 5 bases and J shed 5 bases, with 10 bases lying between them. Germline values: CDR1 MNHEY, CDR2 SVGAGI. There are 13 residues in the CDR3. The CDR3 loop reads CASSSRTHNEQFF. Written as DNA, the CDR3 is TGTGCCAGCAGTAGCCGGACTCACAATGAGCAGTTCTTC.

The chain is built from TRBV19 and TRBJ2-1; 7 positions match TRBD2. V gave up 2 bases and J gave up 5 bases; unmatched junction bases: 6. There are 15 residues in the CDR3. The V gene's germline CDR1 is LNHDA and CDR2 SQIVND (reference sequence). The CDR3 nucleotides are TGTGCCAGTAGTATATATAGCGGGCTGAACAATGAGCAGTTCTTC. This sequence encodes CASSIYSGLNNEQFF.